What follows are 29 T cell receptor beta chains derived from one specimen sequenced in a study of shared clonotypes between healthy human individuals. Method: immunoSEQ multiplex PCR; TCRdb's copy keeps in-frame clones and lacks some. The sample has 2 million to 2.5 million clones, nearly 97% seen once. The sample comprised naive CD4+ T cells sorted from blood. Subset reported: CD45RA+ positively selected. Receptors originate from a young man in good health.

About this clone: This clone may be a read error of a much larger clone one base away. Other DNA sequences in the sample encode the same CDR3. J is TRBJ2-5 and V is TRBV7-2; D not certain. There are 10 residues in the CDR3. V was pared by 6 bases and J by 2 bases, with 1 base between. Germline-derived CDR1 and CDR2 are SGHTA and FQGNSA. The CDR3 is CASSQETQYF. DNA for the CDR3: TGTGCCAGCAGTCAAGAGACCCAGTACTTC.

This chain links TRBV6-5 with TRBJ2-2; perhaps TRBD2 as D (6 bases). This CDR3 is built from 15 residues. Germline V gives CDR1 MNHEY, CDR2 SVGAGI. Between the trimmed V and J ends, which lost 4 bases and 6 bases, there was a span of 15 bases. The CDR3 DNA follows: TGTGCCAGCAGTTCGCCGTCGGGGGAGGCCGGGGAGCTGTTTTTT. Its translation: CASSSPSGEAGELFF.

The rearrangement uses TRBV5-1 and TRBJ2-7; the D call may be TRBD1 or TRBD2 (6 bases each). The ends were cut back, 2 bases at V and 2 bases at J, with 11 bases in the middle. This CDR3 region has 14 residues. Germline lookup yields CDR1 SGHRS and CDR2 YFSETQ. CDR3 DNA sequence: TGCGCCAGCAGCTTCACAGGGAGGACCTACGAGCAGTACTTC. Translating gives CASSFTGRTYEQYF.

The chain employs TRBV5-1 and TRBJ2-1, with D perhaps TRBD2 (6 bases). The CDR3 runs to 14 residues. Germline CDR1 reads SGHRS; CDR2 reads YFSETQ. V was cut by 3 bases and J by 3 bases, with 10 bases left in between. CDR3 in DNA: TGCGCCAGCAGCTATGGGGGGAGCTACAATGAGCAGTTCTTC. Encoded protein: CASSYGGSYNEQFF. The variable domain in full, completed from reference TRBV5-1 and TRBJ2-1, reads KAGVTQTPRYLIKTRGQQVTLSCSPISGHRSVSWYQQTPGQGLQFLFEYFSETQRNKGNFPGRFSGRQFSNSRSEMNVSTLELGDSALYLCASSYGGSYNEQFFGPGTRLTVL.

The chain links TRBV4-3 to TRBJ2-2; D remains unclear. V dropped 1 base and J dropped 1 base, with 7 bases sitting between them. The CDR3 runs to 15 residues. From germline, CDR1 is LGHNA and CDR2 YSLEER. The CDR3 DNA is TGCGCCAGCAGCCAAGGGCCCCTGAACACCGGGGAGCTGTTTTTT. This translates into CASSQGPLNTGELFF.

This clone was recorded once. At one end, the junction sequence differs from germline, possibly due to a read error. This chain connects TRBV6-5 to TRBJ2-7; D unclear. CDR1 and CDR2 from the germline V gene are MNHEY and SVGAGI. The CDR3 extends over 12 amino acids. Here the CDR3 DNA reads TGTGCCAGCAGTAACTCAGTGGGCGAGCAGTACTTC. Its protein is CASSNSVGEQYF.

This clone was seen only once. The chain uses TRBV2 and TRBJ2-2; TRBD1 aligns across 11 bases. J lost 0 bases, V lost 7 bases, and 1 base had no gene match. CDR3 size: 15 residues. From germline, CDR1 is SNHLY and CDR2 FYNNEI. In DNA, the CDR3 is TGTGCCAGCATGGGACAGGGGGCGAACACCGGGGAGCTGTTTTTT. Its protein is CASMGQGANTGELFF.

The chain joins TRBV11-3 to TRBJ2-3, with D possibly being TRBD2 (6 bases). The V and J ends lost 5 bases and 2 bases respectively, with 14 bases between them. This CDR3 spans 15 amino acids. Germline values: CDR1 SGHNT, CDR2 YENEEA. For the CDR3, the DNA is TGTGCCAGCAGCCCCGGGCGGGGCTACACAGATACGCAGTATTTT. As protein: CASSPGRGYTDTQYF.

This chain connects TRBV5-4 to TRBJ1-2; TRBD1 might be the D (6 bases). The V gene's germline CDR1 is SGHNT and CDR2 YYREEE (reference sequence). Deletions cut 3 bases from V and 5 bases from J, with 8 bases between. CDR3 length: 12 amino acids. CDR3 DNA sequence: TGTGCCAGCAGCTCCGACAGGTATGGCTACACCTTC. This encodes CASSSDRYGYTF.

The rearrangement links TRBV9 to TRBJ2-5, with 9 bases lining up with TRBD2. CDR1 and CDR2 (germline): SGDLS, YYNGEE. This CDR3 region has 17 residues. V gave up 0 bases and J gave up 2 bases; unmatched junction bases: 8. CDR3 loop: CASSVGLAGNLQETQYF. CDR3 DNA: TGTGCCAGCAGCGTAGGGCTAGCGGGGAACCTGCAAGAGACCCAGTACTTC.

Comment on this clone: This same CDR3 is encoded by further DNA sequences in the sample. The chain couples TRBV14 to TRBJ1-1; 7 nucleotides line up with TRBD1. The V gene's germline CDR1 is SGHDN and CDR2 FVKESK. J lost 5 bases, V lost 1 base, and 4 bases had no gene match. This CDR3 has 14 residues. CDR3 bases: TGTGCCAGCAGCCAAGGACAGGGAGGTACTGAAGCTTTCTTT. This sequence encodes CASSQGQGGTEAFF.

This chain links TRBV29-1 with TRBJ2-7; 11 bases align to TRBD2. Germline CDR1 reads SQVTM; CDR2 reads ANQGSEA. This CDR3 contains 17 residues. Losses at the gene ends were 3 bases for V and 6 bases for J; bases not matched to a gene: 16. The DNA of the CDR3 is TGCAGCGTTGAGAGGTGGGGTGCTAGCGGGGGGCCCTCCGAGCAGTACTTC. Its translation: CSVERWGASGGPSEQYF.

V and J are TRBV11-2 and TRBJ2-5, with a tentative D call TRBD2 (6 bases). The CDR3 has 15 amino acids. CDR1 and CDR2 (germline): SGHAT, FQNNGV. V dropped 6 bases and J dropped 5 bases, with 19 bases sitting between them. The CDR3 sequence: CASSFGGSRGETQYF. CDR3 bases: TGTGCCAGCAGTTTCGGGGGATCCAGAGGGGAGACCCAGTACTTC.

The J gene is TRBJ1-3, the V gene TRBV19; the D is unclear. Germline V gene sequence: CDR1 LNHDA, CDR2 SQIVND (reference sequence). The CDR3 sequence is 14 residues long. V gave up 3 bases and J gave up 1 base, with 7 bases separating them. The CDR3 protein is CASSIPGSGNTIYF. CDR3 sequence (DNA): TGTGCCAGTAGTATTCCCGGGTCTGGAAACACCATATATTTT.

CDR3 sequence reads: CASSSGQKKSGNTIYF. The CDR3, as DNA: TGTGCCAGCAGTTCGGGACAGAAGAAATCTGGAAACACCATATATTTT. The chain links TRBV5-4 to TRBJ1-3; 7 nucleotides align to TRBD1. This CDR3 region has 16 residues. Germline CDR1 SGHNT, CDR2 YYREEE (reference sequence). V lost 5 bases to trimming and J lost 1 base; unmatched junction nucleotides: 9.

This clone was counted between two and nine times. The genes are TRBV2 and TRBJ1-2; D gene unclear. The CDR3 is 12 amino acids. Germline CDR1 and CDR2: SNHLY and FYNNEI. V lost 6 bases and J 4 bases, leaving 9 bases between the germline ends. CDR3 nucleotides: TGTGCCAGCAGGTTAGGAGTCTATGGCTACACCTTC. This encodes CASRLGVYGYTF.

This rearrangement joins TRBV10-3 to TRBJ2-5; D is ambiguous. CDR1 is ENHRY and CDR2 is SYGVKD in the germline V gene. This CDR3 is built from 14 residues. V lost 0 bases, J lost 2 bases, and 7 bases lay in between. This CDR3 is CAISESRIQETQYF. In DNA form, the CDR3 reads TGTGCCATCAGTGAGTCTCGGATTCAAGAGACCCAGTACTTC.

The chain has TRBV2 and TRBJ2-2; 11 bases align to TRBD2. J was trimmed by 0 bases and V by 9 bases; bases with no gene match: 6. The CDR3 spans 16 residues. Per the germline V gene, CDR1 is SNHLY and CDR2 is FYNNEI. The CDR3, as DNA: TGTGCCAGAGGACTAGCGGGCCGCGCGAACACCGGGGAGCTGTTTTTT. The encoded protein is CARGLAGRANTGELFF.

The rearrangement links TRBV29-1 to TRBJ2-6; D is ambiguous. Germline V lookup: CDR1 SQVTM, CDR2 ANQGSEA. The CDR3 is made up of 14 amino acids. Trimming stripped 3 bases from V and 1 base from J, with 7 bases between. The CDR3 here is CSVDVGSGANVLTF. The CDR3 DNA sequence: TGCAGCGTTGATGTTGGTTCTGGGGCCAACGTCCTGACTTTC.

In nucleotides, the CDR3 is TGTGCCAGCAGTGAAATACCGGGAGTAAGAGAGACCCAGTACTTC. Translated, it gives CASSEIPGVRETQYF. The genes are TRBV6-1 and TRBJ2-5; D perhaps matches TRBD2 (6 bases). Germline CDR1 MNHNS, CDR2 SASEGT. Trimming stripped 2 bases from V and 4 bases from J, with 14 bases between. CDR3 length equals 15 residues.

The chain employs TRBV10-1 and TRBJ1-3; D gene uncertain. There are 14 residues in the CDR3. Trimming removed 6 bases from V and 2 bases from J, with 11 bases in between. The germline V gene encodes CDR1 WNHNN and CDR2 SYGVQD (reference sequence). CDR3 in DNA: TGCGCCAGCAGGGCGGCCGGGACTGGAAACACCATATATTTT. It is translated as CASRAAGTGNTIYF.

The V gene is TRBV5-1, the J gene TRBJ2-1; either TRBD1 or TRBD2 may supply D (5 bases each). V shed 4 bases and J shed 4 bases, with 12 bases lying between them. Germline loops: CDR1 SGHRS, CDR2 YFSETQ. The CDR3 spans 14 residues. The chain's CDR3 is CASSGTEYYNEQFF. CDR3 DNA: TGCGCCAGCAGCGGGACGGAATATTACAATGAGCAGTTCTTC. The full variable domain, in which reference TRBV5-1 and TRBJ2-1 provide the parts outside the CDR3, is KAGVTQTPRYLIKTRGQQVTLSCSPISGHRSVSWYQQTPGQGLQFLFEYFSETQRNKGNFPGRFSGRQFSNSRSEMNVSTLELGDSALYLCASSGTEYYNEQFFGPGTRLTVL.

This chain uses TRBV6-5 with TRBJ1-2; D is unclear. The CDR3 covers 13 residues. V lost 4 bases and J 8 bases, leaving 14 bases between the germline ends. Germline V lookup: CDR1 MNHEY, CDR2 SVGAGI. The DNA for the CDR3 is TGTGCCAGCAGTTCCGCCGAAGGGAAGGGCTACACCTTC. Its translation: CASSSAEGKGYTF.

V and J are TRBV7-2 and TRBJ1-5; a possible D gene is TRBD1 (5 bases). Germline lookup yields CDR1 SGHTA and CDR2 FQGNSA. Trimming removed 6 bases from V and 3 bases from J, with 15 bases in between. The CDR3 totals 15 residues. The CDR3 DNA reads as TGTGCCAGCAGACGGGACGTGTCCCTCAATCAGCCCCAGCATTTT. Protein sequence: CASRRDVSLNQPQHF.

V usage is TRBV9 and J usage is TRBJ2-3, with TRBD1 matching over 10 bases. CDR1 and CDR2 (germline): SGDLS, YYNGEE. V dropped 3 bases and J dropped 4; count of bases not matched to a gene: 5. This CDR3 spans 15 amino acids. The CDR3 DNA is TGTGCCAGCAGCGGACAGGGGGCCGCGCCAGATACGCAGTATTTT. As protein: CASSGQGAAPDTQYF.

V and J are TRBV11-2 and TRBJ2-3; 8 bases are a match to TRBD2. This CDR3 is 14 amino acids long. Germline CDR1 reads SGHAT; CDR2 reads FQNNGV. Losses at the gene ends were 3 bases for V and 5 bases for J; bases not matched to a gene: 4. CDR3 nucleotide sequence: TGTGCCAGCAGCTTTTTCGGGAGGGAAGATACGCAGTATTTT. Protein sequence: CASSFFGREDTQYF. Looking up the rest from reference TRBV11-2 and TRBJ2-3 gives the full variable domain: EAGVAQSPRYKIIEKRQSVAFWCNPISGHATLYWYQQILGQGPKLLIQFQNNGVVDDSQLPKDRFSAERLKGVDSTLKIQPAKLEDSAVYLCASSFFGREDTQYFGPGTRLTVL.

The CDR3 region has the DNA TGTGCCAGCAGCTCGGACAGGGGGTCTCAGCCCCAGCATTTT. Translated: CASSSDRGSQPQHF. This sequence joins TRBV7-9 and TRBJ1-5; 10 nucleotides match TRBD1. The CDR3 consists of 14 residues. Germline V gene sequence: CDR1 SEHNR, CDR2 FQNEAQ (reference sequence). V lost 4 bases to trimming and J lost 6 bases; unmatched junction nucleotides: 3.

The rearrangement uses TRBV27 and TRBJ1-5, with no clear D. V lost 7 bases, J lost 7 bases, and 17 bases lay in between. Germline CDR1 is MNHEY and CDR2 is SMNVEV (reference sequence). The CDR3 is 14 amino acids. DNA for the CDR3: TGTGCCAGCACCCACTTTACGAACGGCCAGCCCCAGCATTTT. Its protein product is CASTHFTNGQPQHF.

Of note for this clone: At the DNA level, this CDR3 is encoded by other sequences in the same sample as well. The CDR3 here is CASSFGQPYEQYF. DNA for the CDR3: TGTGCCAGCAGCTTCGGGCAGCCCTACGAGCAGTACTTC. The rearrangement joins TRBV11-2 to TRBJ2-7; D is ambiguous. The germline gives CDR1 SGHAT, CDR2 FQNNGV. This CDR3 is built from 13 residues. With 3 bases removed from V and 2 bases from J, the gap between germline ends came to 8 bases.